One T cell receptor (beta chain) is described in this entry. Per germline, CDR1 SGHRS and CDR2 YFSETQ. CDR3 length equals 15 residues. The ends were cut back, 1 base at V and 2 bases at J, with 12 bases in the middle. Sequenced by immunoSEQ multiplex PCR; TCRdb stores in-frame clones only, minus some. The sample carries some 140,000 clones, around 96% recorded once. The data are from a study of control samples from healthy donors and cancer patients. Sequenced input: blood. The source is a man in his forties or fifties in good health. V and J are TRBV5-1 and TRBJ1-1, with a tentative D call TRBD1 (6 bases). Here the CDR3 reads CASSLYPGTNTEAFF. The CDR3 region has the DNA TGCGCCAGCAGCTTGTACCCCGGGACAAACACTGAAGCTTTCTTT.